The 11 T cell receptor beta chains below all came from one sample that was sequenced in a study of blood T cell repertoires in COVID-19. Sequenced by immunoSEQ multiplex PCR; TCRdb stores in-frame clones only, minus some. The repertoire includes approximately 40,000 clones, 87% of them detected once, and roughly a fifth sits in the top ten. Specimen: peripheral blood. The receptor source for this set is a man in his 60s with acute or convalescent COVID-19.

The gene calls are TRBV5-1 and TRBJ1-1; D is perhaps TRBD1 (6 bases). CDR3 length equals 16 residues. Trimming removed 0 bases from V and 0 bases from J, with 12 bases in between. CDR1 is SGHRS and CDR2 is YFSETQ in the germline V gene. The DNA of the CDR3 is TGCGCCAGCAGCTTGGAGGCAGGGGCTCTGAACACTGAAGCTTTCTTT. This sequence encodes CASSLEAGALNTEAFF.

J is TRBJ2-7 and V is TRBV21-1; the table assigns TRBD2, which was not confirmed against the DNA. TRBV21-1 is a documented pseudogene. The CDR3 totals 17 residues. This CDR3 reads CASSKGESGPPFYEQYF. The CDR3 DNA is TGTGCCAGCAGCAAAGGGGAGTCAGGACCCCCCTTCTACGAGCAGTACTTC.

The V and J genes are TRBV6-5 and TRBJ2-5; D unresolved. From germline, CDR1 is MNHEY and CDR2 SVGAGI. Trimming took 9 bases from V and 2 from J, leaving 10 bases between them. The CDR3 totals 12 residues. The CDR3 coding sequence is TGTGCCAGTTCAACCCAGCAAGAGACCCAGTACTTC. Amino acid sequence: CASSTQQETQYF.

The table lists this clone with a count of one. The V call is TRBV2, the J call TRBJ2-7, with 10 bases identical to TRBD2. Losses at the gene ends were 2 bases for V and 5 bases for J; bases not matched to a gene: 3. The CDR3 totals 14 residues. Germline V gene data show CDR1 as SNHLY and CDR2 as FYNNEI. CDR3 nucleotide sequence: TGTGCCAGCAGTGAAAGTAGCGGGAGGAACGAGCAGTACTTC. Its protein product is CASSESSGRNEQYF. Full variable domain (rest looked up from reference TRBV2 and TRBJ2-7): EPEVTQTPSHQVTQMGQEVILRCVPISNHLYFYWYRQILGQKVEFLVSFYNNEISEKSEIFDDQFSVERPDGSNFTLKIRSTKLEDSAMYFCASSESSGRNEQYFGPGTRLTVT.

The chain employs TRBV6-5 and TRBJ2-1; 10 bases match TRBD2. The CDR3 has 15 residues. Losses at the gene ends were 0 bases for V and 6 bases for J; bases not matched to a gene: 2. From germline, CDR1 is MNHEY and CDR2 SVGAGI. The CDR3 region is CASSYSTSGPNEQFF. CDR3 sequence (DNA): TGTGCCAGCAGTTACTCGACTAGCGGGCCCAATGAGCAGTTCTTC.

The genes are TRBV7-2 and TRBJ2-6; tentative D call: TRBD1 (5 bases). Germline lookup yields CDR1 SGHTA and CDR2 FQGNSA. The V end was cut by 0 bases, the J end by 4 bases, with 10 bases between. The CDR3 has 16 residues. CDR3 amino acids: CASSLALTGGANVLTF. CDR3 in DNA: TGTGCCAGCAGCTTAGCTCTAACAGGAGGGGCCAACGTCCTGACTTTC.

This sequence joins TRBV5-1 and TRBJ2-3, with TRBD1 identical over 8 bases. CDR1 SGHRS and CDR2 YFSETQ come from the germline V gene. V was pared by 7 bases and J by 4 bases, with 11 bases of the junction left unmatched. The CDR3 is 15 residues long. CDR3 in DNA: TGCGCCAGCGAACGGGACAGGTTATCGGCAGATACGCAGTATTTT. Translated, it gives CASERDRLSADTQYF.

The V call is TRBV4-1, the J call TRBJ2-1; the D gene is possibly TRBD2 (6 bases). CDR1 and CDR2 from the germline V gene are MGHRA and YSYEKL. The CDR3 is 15 residues long. Trimming pared 2 bases from V and 7 bases from J, leaving 15 bases between. The CDR3 nucleotides are TGCGCCAGCAGCCAAATCGCGCGGGAAACTAATGAGCAGTTCTTC. It is translated as CASSQIARETNEQFF.

The V and J genes are TRBV3-1 (or the pseudogene TRBV3-2) and TRBJ2-2; D is ambiguous. CDR3 size: 14 residues. Germline-derived CDR1 and CDR2 are LGHDT and YNNKEL (reference sequence). V was clipped by 1 base and J by 5 bases, with 8 bases between them. CDR3 nucleotides: TGTGCCAGCAGCCAAGCGCGCCAAACCGGGGAGCTGTTTTTT. It yields the protein CASSQARQTGELFF.

The chain carries TRBV3-1 (or the pseudogene TRBV3-2) and TRBJ2-7; possibly TRBD1 for D (5 bases). This CDR3 comprises 12 residues. CDR1 is LGHDT and CDR2 is YNNKEL in the germline V gene (reference sequence). DNA of the CDR3: TGTGCCAGCAGCCAAGATGCACAGGTCTACGACGTC. It codes for CASSQDAQVYDV.

V gene TRBV14 combines with J gene TRBJ1-3; D unresolved. Germline V gives CDR1 SGHDN, CDR2 FVKESK. This CDR3 region has 15 residues. Trimming took 0 bases from V and 3 from J, leaving 9 bases between them. The CDR3, as DNA: TGTGCCAGCAGCCAAGAATTCGGGGTTGGAAACACCATATATTTT. It encodes CASSQEFGVGNTIYF.